What follows are 8 T cell receptor beta chains derived from one specimen sequenced in a study of shared clonotypes between healthy human individuals. Repertoires were generated with immunoSEQ multiplex PCR, while TCRdb's copy carries only in-frame clones and drops some. The sample lists 400,000 or so clones; about 96% were seen once. The sample was memory CD8+ T cells sorted from blood. Noted subset: CD45RO+ cells pooled with CCR7-negative TemRA cells. The receptors were sampled from a man aged 25-45 years in good health.

This clone occurred once. The genes are TRBV5-8 and TRBJ1-5; 11 bases match TRBD1. CDR3 length equals 16 residues. Germline V gene lookup returns CDR1 SGHTS and CDR2 YDEGEE. The V segment lost 3 bases and the J segment 1 base; nucleotides outside the gene matches: 3. Here the CDR3 reads CASSWGQGVSNQPQHF. CDR3 bases: TGTGCCAGCAGCTGGGGACAGGGGGTAAGCAATCAGCCCCAGCATTTT.

The chain recombines TRBV13 with TRBJ2-1, with 10 nucleotides matching TRBD2. Trimming took 3 bases from V and 7 from J; bases not matched to a gene: 9. The CDR3 loop spans 16 amino acids. Germline V gives CDR1 PRHDT, CDR2 FYEKMQ (reference sequence). CDR3: CASSLAASGRGNEQFF. As DNA, the CDR3 is TGTGCCAGCAGCTTGGCTGCTAGCGGGAGAGGGAATGAGCAGTTCTTC.

The chain uses TRBV19 and TRBJ2-7; 9 bases are a match to TRBD2. This CDR3 is 15 amino acids long. Trimming took 6 bases from V and 3 from J; bases not matched to a gene: 9. Germline CDR1 and CDR2: LNHDA and SQIVND (reference sequence). DNA for the CDR3: TGTGCCAGTAGGTCGGCGTTTAGCGGGAGCTACGAGCAGTACTTC. It encodes CASRSAFSGSYEQYF.

Only one count was recorded for this clone. J is TRBJ1-2 and V is TRBV30; TRBD1 agrees at 8 bases. After removal of 3 bases from V and 7 bases from J, the junction contained 16 bases not matched to a gene. This CDR3 contains 16 residues. Germline lookup yields CDR1 GTSNPN and CDR2 SVGIG (reference sequence). The CDR3 sequence is CAWSLDRAPGRGGYTF. The CDR3 DNA reads TGTGCCTGGAGCCTGGACAGGGCACCCGGGAGAGGTGGCTACACCTTC.

CDR3 sequence: CASSSLGLGTPERGYTF. CDR3 DNA sequence: TGCGCCAGCAGTTCCCTGGGACTGGGAACCCCTGAACGGGGCTACACCTTC. The V gene is TRBV5-1, the J gene TRBJ1-2, with a possible D match to TRBD1 (5 bases). V lost 5 bases, J lost 8 bases, and 28 bases lay in between. This CDR3 is 17 amino acids long. Germline V gene lookup returns CDR1 SGHRS and CDR2 YFSETQ.

About this clone: A junction end diverges from the germline sequence, so it may reflect a read error. The chain employs TRBV7-9 and TRBJ2-5; 10 bases are shared with TRBD2. The CDR3 runs to 13 residues. The germline V gene has CDR1 SEHNR and CDR2 FQNEAQ (reference sequence). CDR3 coding DNA: TGTGCCAGCAGCCTAGCGGGAGTGGAGACCCAGTACTTC. It is translated as CASSLAGVETQYF.

The genes are TRBV28 and TRBJ2-5; D is unclear. Germline assignment: CDR1 MDHEN and CDR2 SYDVKM. This CDR3 is 14 amino acids long. The germline V and J ends were trimmed by 2 bases and 0 bases, with 7 bases remaining between them. The CDR3 loop is CASSLARYQETQYF. For the CDR3, the DNA is TGTGCCAGCAGTTTAGCTAGGTACCAAGAGACCCAGTACTTC.

The chain recombines TRBV28 with TRBJ2-5; 7 nucleotides line up with TRBD2. Per germline, CDR1 MDHEN and CDR2 SYDVKM. This CDR3 has 14 amino acids. V shed 3 bases, J shed 2 bases, and the junction held 3 bases outside the gene matches. The CDR3 nucleotides are TGTGCCAGCAGTTTGGGGGGGAGACAAGAGACCCAGTACTTC. This codes for CASSLGGRQETQYF. The complete variable domain, with remaining parts taken from reference TRBV28 and TRBJ2-5, reads DVKVTQSSRYLVKRTGEKVFLECVQDMDHENMFWYRQDPGLGLRLIYFSYDVKMKEKGDIPEGYSVSREKKERFSLILESASTNQTSMYLCASSLGGRQETQYFGPGTRLLVL.